This TCR beta chain was sequenced during a study of blood T cell repertoires in COVID-19. Study in general: From the United States, Italy and Spain came samples of acute and convalescent COVID-19. Sources were T cells, B-cell-depleted T cells, or PBMCs; the material itself was cDNA or gDNA.

V gave up 5 bases and J gave up 3 bases, with 10 bases separating them. Per germline, CDR1 SGHDT and CDR2 YYEEEE. This CDR3 region has 13 residues. In the authors' workflow: Researchers report that nucleated cell counts were estimated from reference gene primer amplification. Repertoires were generated with immunoSEQ multiplex PCR, while TCRdb's copy carries only in-frame clones and drops some. V, J and clone size are those of that table, while D and trimming were read from the DNA. This repertoire shows 150,000 or so clones, roughly 86% found once; its top ten account for 1.6%. The source is a woman aged 50 to 60 with acute or convalescent COVID-19. The J gene is TRBJ2-3, the V gene TRBV5-6; D remains unclear. Sequenced input: peripheral blood. The CDR3 region is CASRLYGTDTQYF. DNA of the CDR3: TGTGCCAGCAGACTATACGGGACAGATACGCAGTATTTT.